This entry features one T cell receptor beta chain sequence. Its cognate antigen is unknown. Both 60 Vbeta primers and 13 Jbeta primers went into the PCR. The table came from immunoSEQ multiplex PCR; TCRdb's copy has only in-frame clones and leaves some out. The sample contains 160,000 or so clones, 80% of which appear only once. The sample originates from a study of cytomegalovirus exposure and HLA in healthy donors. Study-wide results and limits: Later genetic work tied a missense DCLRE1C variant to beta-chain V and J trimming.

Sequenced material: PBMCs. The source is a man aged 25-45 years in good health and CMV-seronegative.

The CDR3 DNA is TGTGCCAGCAGCCCCGGGGACAGATATCAAGAGACCCAGTACTTC. This codes for CASSPGDRYQETQYF. The chain carries TRBV11-2 and TRBJ2-5; 7 nucleotides line up with TRBD1. The CDR3 runs to 15 residues. Unmatched junction bases numbered 8, after V lost 5 bases and J lost 2 bases. Germline CDR1 and CDR2: SGHAT and FQNNGV. Combining the CDR3 with reference TRBV11-2 and TRBJ2-5 gives the whole variable domain EAGVAQSPRYKIIEKRQSVAFWCNPISGHATLYWYQQILGQGPKLLIQFQNNGVVDDSQLPKDRFSAERLKGVDSTLKIQPAKLEDSAVYLCASSPGDRYQETQYFGPGTRLLVL.